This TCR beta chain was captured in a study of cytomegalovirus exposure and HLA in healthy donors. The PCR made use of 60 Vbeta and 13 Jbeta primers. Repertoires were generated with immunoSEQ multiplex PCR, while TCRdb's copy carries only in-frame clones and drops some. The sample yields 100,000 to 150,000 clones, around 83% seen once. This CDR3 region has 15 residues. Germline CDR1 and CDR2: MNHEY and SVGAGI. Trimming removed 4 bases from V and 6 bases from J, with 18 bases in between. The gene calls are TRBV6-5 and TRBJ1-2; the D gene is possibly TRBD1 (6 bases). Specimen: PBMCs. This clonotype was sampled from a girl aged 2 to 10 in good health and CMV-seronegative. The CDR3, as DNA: TGTGCCAGCAGTTGGGATTATGGGACACCTGATGGCTACACCTTC. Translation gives CASSWDYGTPDGYTF.